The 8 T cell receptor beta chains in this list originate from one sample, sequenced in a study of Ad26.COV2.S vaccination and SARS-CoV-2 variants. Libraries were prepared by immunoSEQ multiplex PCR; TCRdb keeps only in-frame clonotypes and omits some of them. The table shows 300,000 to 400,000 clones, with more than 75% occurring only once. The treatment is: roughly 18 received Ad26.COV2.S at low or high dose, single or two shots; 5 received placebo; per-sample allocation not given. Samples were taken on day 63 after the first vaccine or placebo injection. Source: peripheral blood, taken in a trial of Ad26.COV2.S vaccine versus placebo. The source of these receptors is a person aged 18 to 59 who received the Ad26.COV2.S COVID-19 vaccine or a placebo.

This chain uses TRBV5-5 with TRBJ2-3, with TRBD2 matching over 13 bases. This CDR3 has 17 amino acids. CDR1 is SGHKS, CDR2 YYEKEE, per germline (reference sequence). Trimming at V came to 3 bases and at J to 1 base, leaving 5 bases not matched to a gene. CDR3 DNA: TGTGCCAGCAGCTGGGGACTAGCGGGATTGGGCACAGATACGCAGTATTTT. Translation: CASSWGLAGLGTDTQYF.

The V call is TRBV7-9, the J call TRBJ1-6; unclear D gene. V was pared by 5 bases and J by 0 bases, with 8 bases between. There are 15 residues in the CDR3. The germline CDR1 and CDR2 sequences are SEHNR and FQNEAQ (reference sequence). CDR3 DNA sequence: TGTGCCAGCAGCCCGGAGGGCTCCTATAATTCACCCCTCCACTTT. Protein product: CASSPEGSYNSPLHF.

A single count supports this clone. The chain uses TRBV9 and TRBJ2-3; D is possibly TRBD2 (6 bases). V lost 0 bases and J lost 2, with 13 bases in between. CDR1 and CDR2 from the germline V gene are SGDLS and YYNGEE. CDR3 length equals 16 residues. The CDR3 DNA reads TGTGCCAGCAGCGTAGAGGCTAGCGTCTTCACAGATACGCAGTATTTT. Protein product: CASSVEASVFTDTQYF.

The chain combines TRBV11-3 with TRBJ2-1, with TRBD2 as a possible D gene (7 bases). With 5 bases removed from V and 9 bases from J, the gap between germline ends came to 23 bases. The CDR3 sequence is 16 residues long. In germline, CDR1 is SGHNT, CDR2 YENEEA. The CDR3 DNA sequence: TGTGCCAGCAGCCCCAGGGAGGGGACAATAATAGGTGAGCAGTTCTTC. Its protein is CASSPREGTIIGEQFF.

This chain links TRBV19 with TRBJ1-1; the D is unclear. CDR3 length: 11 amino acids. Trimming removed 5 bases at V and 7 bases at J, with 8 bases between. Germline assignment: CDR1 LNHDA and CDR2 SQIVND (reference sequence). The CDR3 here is CASSPVNEAFF. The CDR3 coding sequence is TGTGCCAGTAGTCCAGTGAATGAAGCTTTCTTT. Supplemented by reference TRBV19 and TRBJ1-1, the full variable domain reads DGGITQSPKYLFRKEGQNVTLSCEQNLNHDAMYWYRQDPGQGLRLIYYSQIVNDFQKGDIAEGYSVSREKKESFPLTVTSAQKNPTAFYLCASSPVNEAFFGQGTRLTVV.

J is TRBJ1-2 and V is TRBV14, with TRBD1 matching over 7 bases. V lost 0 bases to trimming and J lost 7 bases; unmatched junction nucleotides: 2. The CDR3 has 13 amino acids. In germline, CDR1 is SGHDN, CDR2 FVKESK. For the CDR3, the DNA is TGTGCCAGCAGCCAAGACAGGGGGTTTGGCTACACCTTC. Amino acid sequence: CASSQDRGFGYTF.

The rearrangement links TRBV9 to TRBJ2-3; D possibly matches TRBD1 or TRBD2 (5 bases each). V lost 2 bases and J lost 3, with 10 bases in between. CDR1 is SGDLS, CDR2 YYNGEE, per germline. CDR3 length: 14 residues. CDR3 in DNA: TGTGCCAGCAGCGTCGGGACCTTAACAGATACGCAGTATTTT. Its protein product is CASSVGTLTDTQYF.

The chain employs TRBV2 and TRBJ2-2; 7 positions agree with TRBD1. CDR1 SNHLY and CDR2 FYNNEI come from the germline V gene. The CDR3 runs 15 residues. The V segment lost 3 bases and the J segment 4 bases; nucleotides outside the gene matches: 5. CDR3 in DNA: TGTGCCAGCAGTGAGACAGGGAGTTTCACCGGGGAGCTGTTTTTT. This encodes CASSETGSFTGELFF. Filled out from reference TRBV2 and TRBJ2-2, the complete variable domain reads EPEVTQTPSHQVTQMGQEVILRCVPISNHLYFYWYRQILGQKVEFLVSFYNNEISEKSEIFDDQFSVERPDGSNFTLKIRSTKLEDSAMYFCASSETGSFTGELFFGEGSRLTVL.